Below, 21 T cell receptor beta chains from the same sample are listed, as sequenced in a study of blood T cell repertoires in COVID-19. Data came from immunoSEQ multiplex PCR; TCRdb stores just in-frame clones and leaves some out. The data show around 400,000 clones, approximately 88% seen once. Material for sequencing was peripheral blood. The receptors stem from a man in his forties or fifties with acute or convalescent COVID-19.

Concerning this clone itself: Other DNA sequences in the sample encode the same CDR3. This chain connects TRBV27 to TRBJ2-7, with D perhaps TRBD1 (6 bases). The CDR3 length is 13 residues. The germline V gene has CDR1 MNHEY and CDR2 SMNVEV (reference sequence). V was pared by 3 bases and J by 4 bases, with 10 bases between. CDR3: CASSFGQGYEQYF. CDR3 DNA sequence: TGTGCCAGCAGTTTCGGGCAGGGGTACGAGCAGTACTTC.

The chain has TRBV5-1 and TRBJ2-1, with D tentatively TRBD2 (6 bases). Per germline, CDR1 SGHRS and CDR2 YFSETQ. The CDR3 sequence is 16 residues long. The V and J ends lost 0 bases and 6 bases respectively, with 16 bases between them. DNA of the CDR3: TGCGCCAGCAGCTTGGGCATGGGCCCGGGGGTCAATGAGCAGTTCTTC. This encodes CASSLGMGPGVNEQFF.

The rearrangement links TRBV10-2 to TRBJ1-1, with D perhaps TRBD1 (5 bases). This CDR3 has 16 residues. The V gene's germline CDR1 is WSHSY and CDR2 SAAADI. Trimming removed 4 bases at V and 5 bases at J, with 20 bases between. CDR3 region: CASSGSFRVEMTEAFF. CDR3 in DNA: TGCGCCAGCAGTGGGTCATTCAGGGTGGAGATGACTGAAGCTTTCTTT.

This chain connects TRBV9 to TRBJ2-2, with 10 bases fitting TRBD2. V lost 5 bases to trimming and J lost 7 bases; unmatched junction nucleotides: 5. Germline V lookup: CDR1 SGDLS, CDR2 YYNGEE. The CDR3 sequence is 14 residues long. The CDR3 spells CASRTLAGDGELFF. Written as DNA, the CDR3 is TGTGCCAGCAGGACCCTAGCGGGAGACGGGGAGCTGTTTTTT. The whole variable domain, filled in from reference TRBV9 and TRBJ2-2, reads DSGVTQTPKHLITATGQRVTLRCSPRSGDLSVYWYQQSLDQGLQFLIQYYNGEERAKGNILERFSAQQFPDLHSELNLSSLELGDSALYFCASRTLAGDGELFFGEGSRLTVL.

This chain connects TRBV19 to TRBJ1-5; a possible D gene is TRBD1 (6 bases). Trimming cost V 7 bases and J 3 bases, with 16 bases left between them. The germline V gene encodes CDR1 LNHDA and CDR2 SQIVND (reference sequence). The CDR3 covers 15 residues. In nucleotides, the CDR3 is TGTGCCAGTAACCTTTACAGGGCGATCAATCAGCCCCAGCATTTT. The encoded protein is CASNLYRAINQPQHF.

The rearrangement links TRBV2 to TRBJ1-4; 9 bases are shared with TRBD1. The CDR3 runs 14 residues. CDR1 SNHLY and CDR2 FYNNEI come from the germline V gene. V trimming: 7 bases; J trimming: 8 bases; junction bases outside the gene matches: 8. CDR3 amino acids: CASNRQGVREKLFF. CDR3 DNA: TGTGCCAGCAATAGACAGGGGGTGAGAGAAAAACTGTTTTTT.

The rearrangement joins TRBV27 to TRBJ1-1; no firm D call. V lost 1 base and J lost 2, with 11 bases in between. The length of the CDR3 is 15 residues. Germline V gene data show CDR1 as MNHEY and CDR2 as SMNVEV (reference sequence). The CDR3 reads CASSLWAQPNTEAFF. The CDR3 region has the DNA TGTGCCAGCAGTTTATGGGCGCAGCCCAACACTGAAGCTTTCTTT.

This chain's CDR3 is CASIESGILETQYF. The CDR3 DNA reads as TGTGCCAGCATCGAGAGCGGGATTCTCGAGACCCAGTACTTC. The J gene is TRBJ2-5, the V gene TRBV6-5; 7 nucleotides agree with TRBD2. Trimming cost V 7 bases and J 5 bases; bases outside gene matches: 10. The CDR3 covers 14 residues. The germline gives CDR1 MNHEY, CDR2 SVGAGI.

The rearrangement uses TRBV20-1 and TRBJ1-4; a weak D match, TRBD1 (5 bases). V lost 3 bases to trimming and J lost 5 bases, with 10 bases between them. This CDR3 spans 13 amino acids. Germline V CDR1 and CDR2: DFQATT, SNEGSKA (reference sequence). The CDR3 loop is CSASQGRNEKLFF. The DNA of the CDR3 is TGCAGTGCTAGTCAGGGCAGGAATGAAAAACTGTTTTTT.

The rearrangement uses TRBV2 and TRBJ2-3; D remains ambiguous. Germline values: CDR1 SNHLY, CDR2 FYNNEI. CDR3 length: 12 residues. V was cut by 2 bases and J by 6 bases, with 6 bases left in between. The CDR3 protein is CASSEMSDTQYF. The CDR3, as DNA: TGTGCCAGCAGTGAAATGTCTGATACGCAGTATTTT.

The chain recombines TRBV27 with TRBJ2-1, with TRBD1 matching over 7 bases. V shed 4 bases, J shed 5 bases, and the junction held 5 bases outside the gene matches. This CDR3 contains 14 residues. Germline loops: CDR1 MNHEY, CDR2 SMNVEV (reference sequence). The CDR3 sequence is CASSSGQTHNEQFF. The CDR3 DNA is TGTGCCAGCAGTTCGGGACAGACCCACAATGAGCAGTTCTTC.

The chain has TRBV28 and TRBJ1-5; D remains unclear. Germline V gene lookup returns CDR1 MDHEN and CDR2 SYDVKM. The CDR3 contains 14 residues. V lost 5 bases and J lost 3, with 11 bases in between. CDR3 in amino acids: CASSRGGTNQPQHF. CDR3 nucleotide sequence: TGTGCCAGCAGTAGAGGCGGTACCAATCAGCCCCAGCATTTT.

The J gene is TRBJ1-2, the V gene TRBV10-3; D not resolved. Germline CDR1 reads ENHRY; CDR2 reads SYGVKD. Trimming stripped 0 bases from V and 4 bases from J, with 3 bases between. The CDR3 has 12 amino acids. This CDR3 reads CAISESLYGYTF. Here the CDR3 DNA reads TGTGCCATCAGTGAGTCCCTCTATGGCTACACCTTC.

This clone came up once. The gene calls are TRBV29-1 and TRBJ2-7, with 9 bases lining up with TRBD2. V shed 5 bases, J shed 3 bases, and the junction held 14 bases outside the gene matches. The CDR3 sequence is 16 residues long. Looked up from germline, CDR1 is SQVTM and CDR2 is ANQGSEA. In DNA, the CDR3 is TGCAGCGTTTATACTCGCATGACTAGCGGATACTACGAGCAGTACTTC. It encodes CSVYTRMTSGYYEQYF.

This clone was recorded only once. In nucleotides, the CDR3 is TGTGCCAGCAGCTTACATCGACATTTAAACACCGGGGAGCTGTTTTTT. The encoded protein is CASSLHRHLNTGELFF. J is TRBJ2-2 and V is TRBV7-3; D ambiguous. The CDR3 consists of 16 residues. V gave up 2 bases and J gave up 2 bases, with 12 bases separating them. Germline V gene lookup returns CDR1 SGHTA and CDR2 FQGTGA.

The chain recombines TRBV14 with TRBJ1-2; D uncertain. Germline loops: CDR1 SGHDN, CDR2 FVKESK. V dropped 6 bases and J dropped 8 bases, with 10 bases sitting between them. CDR3 length: 11 amino acids. The CDR3: CASRAAGGYTF. The DNA of the CDR3 is TGTGCCAGCAGGGCCGCGGGGGGCTACACCTTC.

This rearrangement joins TRBV24-1 to TRBJ1-4; D is ambiguous. The germline CDR1 and CDR2 sequences are KGHDR and SFDVKD. The germline V and J ends were trimmed by 5 bases and 8 bases, with 11 bases remaining between them. This CDR3 spans 13 amino acids. CDR3 coding DNA: TGTGCCACCAGTGGCGGGGTCCGGGAAAAACTGTTTTTT. Translating gives CATSGGVREKLFF.

The genes are TRBV5-6 and TRBJ2-1; D is unresolved. V lost 4 bases to trimming and J lost 3 bases, with 14 bases between them. Per the germline V gene, CDR1 is SGHDT and CDR2 is YYEEEE. CDR3 length equals 15 residues. CDR3 nucleotide sequence: TGTGCCAGCAGCCGACCTACGACTCGCTACAATGAGCAGTTCTTC. Its translation: CASSRPTTRYNEQFF.

The chain has TRBV5-1 and TRBJ1-1; TRBD1 matches 7 bases. The CDR3 is 18 residues long. The ends lost 4 bases at V and 7 bases at J; junction bases unmatched: 22. Germline assignment: CDR1 SGHRS and CDR2 YFSETQ. CDR3 loop: CASSPQSYARAGGIEAFF. As DNA, the CDR3 is TGCGCCAGCAGCCCGCAATCCTACGCGCGGGCAGGGGGAATTGAAGCTTTCTTT.

The chain links TRBV28 to TRBJ2-1, with 13 nucleotides matching TRBD2. Germline loops: CDR1 MDHEN, CDR2 SYDVKM. The CDR3 runs 14 residues. The ends lost 9 bases at V and 8 bases at J; junction bases unmatched: 7. The CDR3 sequence: CASTGTSGIYEQFF. The CDR3 DNA follows: TGTGCCAGTACCGGGACTAGCGGGATTTATGAGCAGTTCTTC. The whole variable domain, filled in from reference TRBV28 and TRBJ2-1, reads DVKVTQSSRYLVKRTGEKVFLECVQDMDHENMFWYRQDPGLGLRLIYFSYDVKMKEKGDIPEGYSVSREKKERFSLILESASTNQTSMYLCASTGTSGIYEQFFGPGTRLTVL.

V gene TRBV14 combines with J gene TRBJ1-2; the match to TRBD1 covers 7 bases. The CDR3 extends over 13 amino acids. Germline V gene data show CDR1 as SGHDN and CDR2 as FVKESK. The ends lost 6 bases at V and 2 bases at J; junction bases unmatched: 3. The CDR3, as DNA: TGTGCCAGCAGGCGGACAGGAAACTATGGCTACACCTTC. It yields the protein CASRRTGNYGYTF.